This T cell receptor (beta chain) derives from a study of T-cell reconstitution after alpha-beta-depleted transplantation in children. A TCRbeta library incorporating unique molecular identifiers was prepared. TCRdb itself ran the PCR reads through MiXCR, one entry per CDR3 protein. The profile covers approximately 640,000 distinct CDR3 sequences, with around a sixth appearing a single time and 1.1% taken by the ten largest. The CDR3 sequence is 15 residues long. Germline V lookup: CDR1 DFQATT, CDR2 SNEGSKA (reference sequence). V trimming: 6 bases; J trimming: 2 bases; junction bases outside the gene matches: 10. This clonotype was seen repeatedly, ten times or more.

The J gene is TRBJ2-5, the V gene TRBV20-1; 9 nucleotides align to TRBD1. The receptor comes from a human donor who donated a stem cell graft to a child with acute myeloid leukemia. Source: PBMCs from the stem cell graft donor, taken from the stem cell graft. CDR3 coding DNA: TGCAGTGCCACACAGGGGGCTGGGTGGCAAGAGACCCAGTACTTC. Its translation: CSATQGAGWQETQYF.